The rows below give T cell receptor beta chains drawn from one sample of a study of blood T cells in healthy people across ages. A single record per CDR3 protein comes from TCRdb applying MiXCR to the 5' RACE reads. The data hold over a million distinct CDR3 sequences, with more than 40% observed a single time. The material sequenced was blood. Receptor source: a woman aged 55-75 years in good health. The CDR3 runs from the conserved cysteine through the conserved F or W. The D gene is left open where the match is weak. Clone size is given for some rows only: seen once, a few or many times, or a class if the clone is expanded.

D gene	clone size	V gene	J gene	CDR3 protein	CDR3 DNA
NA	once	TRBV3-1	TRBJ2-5	CASSHGSVGGEQYF	TGTGCCAGCAGCCACGGTTCCGTGGGGGGTGAGCAGTACTTC
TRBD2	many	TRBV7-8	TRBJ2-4	CASSKSGLAGEAKNIQYF	TGTGCCAGCAGCAAATCGGGACTAGCGGGAGAAGCCAAAAACATTCAGTACTTC
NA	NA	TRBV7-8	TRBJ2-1	CASSFLDSWGQFF	TGTGCCAGCAGCTTCCTCGACTCGTGGGGGCAGTTCTTC
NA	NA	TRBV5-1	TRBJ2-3	CASSLSPAPSTDTQYF	TGCGCCAGCAGCTTGTCTCCCGCACCAAGCACAGATACGCAGTATTTT
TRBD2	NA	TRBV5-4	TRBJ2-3	CASSPPRLAGTDTQYF	TGTGCCAGCAGCCCTCCAAGACTAGCGGGCACAGATACGCAGTATTTT
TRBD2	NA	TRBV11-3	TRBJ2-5	CASSLGLAGEQETQYF	TGTGCCAGCAGCTTAGGACTAGCGGGAGAACAAGAGACCCAGTACTTC
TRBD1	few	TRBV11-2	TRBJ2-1	CASSPPGTGDEQFF	TGTGCCAGCAGCCCCCCCGGGACAGGGGATGAGCAGTTCTTC
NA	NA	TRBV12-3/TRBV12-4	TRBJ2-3	CASSLLGPSTDTQYF	TGTGCCAGCAGTTTATTGGGGCCAAGCACAGATACGCAGTATTTT
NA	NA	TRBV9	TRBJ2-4	CASSVSPDLAKNIRYF	TGTGCCAGCAGCGTCTCACCCGACTTGGCCAAAAACATTCGGTACTTC
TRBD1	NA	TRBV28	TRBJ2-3	CASSPPGQTFTQYF	TGTGCCAGCAGTCCCCCGGGACAGACATTTACGCAGTATTTT
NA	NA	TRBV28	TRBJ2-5	CASIRGGKGKETQYF	TGTGCCAGCATAAGAGGCGGGAAAGGGAAAGAGACCCAGTACTTC
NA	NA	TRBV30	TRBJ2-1	CAGDRVAYNEQFF	TGTGCCGGGGACCGAGTAGCCTACAATGAGCAGTTCTTC
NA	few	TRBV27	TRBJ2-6	CASSGDSGANVLTF	TGTGCCAGCAGTGGGGACTCTGGGGCCAACGTCCTGACTTTC
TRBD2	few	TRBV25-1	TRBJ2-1	CASSDPAGTVNEQFF	TGTGCCAGCAGTGACCCAGCGGGAACGGTTAATGAGCAGTTCTTC
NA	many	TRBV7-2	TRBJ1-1	CASSLFGEFTEAFF	TGTGCCAGCAGCTTATTCGGGGAATTCACTGAAGCTTTCTTT
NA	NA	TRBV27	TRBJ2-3	CASSFTGTSTDTQYF	TGTGCCAGCAGTTTTACAGGGACTAGCACAGATACGCAGTATTTT
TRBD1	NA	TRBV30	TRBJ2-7	CAFTRDRGYEQYF	TGTGCCTTCACCCGGGACAGGGGATACGAGCAGTACTTC
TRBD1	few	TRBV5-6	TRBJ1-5	CASSMTGALDGQPQHF	TGTGCCAGCAGCATGACAGGGGCCCTGGATGGACAGCCCCAGCATTTT
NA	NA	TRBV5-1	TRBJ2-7	CASSLWAESTYEQYF	TGCGCCAGCAGCTTATGGGCCGAATCGACGTACGAGCAGTACTTC
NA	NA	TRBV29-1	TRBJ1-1	CSVEGVGTMNTEAFF	TGCAGCGTTGAAGGGGTGGGAACTATGAACACTGAAGCTTTCTTT
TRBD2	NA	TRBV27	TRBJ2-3	CASSLEGLADTDTQYF	TGTGCCAGCAGTTTAGAGGGACTAGCGGACACAGATACGCAGTATTTT
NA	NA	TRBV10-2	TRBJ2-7	CASGLGGGFYEQYF	TGCGCCAGCGGTCTGGGGGGGGGCTTCTACGAGCAGTACTTC
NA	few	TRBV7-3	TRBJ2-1	CASSLSWGGRNNEQFF	TGTGCCAGCAGCTTAAGTTGGGGGGGCCGGAACAATGAGCAGTTCTTC
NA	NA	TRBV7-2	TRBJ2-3	CASSLAISIGTDTQYF	TGTGCCAGCAGCTTAGCTATTAGCATCGGGACAGATACGCAGTATTTT
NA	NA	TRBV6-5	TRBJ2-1	CASSYSGTPTSYNEQFF	TGTGCCAGCAGTTACTCTGGAACCCCCACCTCCTACAATGAGCAGTTCTTC
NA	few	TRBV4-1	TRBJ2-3	CASSHFGDTDTQYF	TGCGCCAGCAGCCACTTCGGGGACACAGATACGCAGTATTTT
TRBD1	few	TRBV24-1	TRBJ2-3	CATSDQGTGAGLTQYF	TGTGCCACCAGTGACCAAGGGACAGGAGCCGGTCTTACGCAGTATTTT
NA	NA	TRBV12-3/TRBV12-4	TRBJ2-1	CASSFAVQGGSEQFF	TGTGCCAGCAGTTTTGCGGTTCAGGGTGGGAGTGAGCAGTTCTTC
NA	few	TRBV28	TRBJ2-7	CASSFDIGSYEQYF	TGTGCCAGCAGTTTCGACATAGGGAGCTACGAGCAGTACTTC
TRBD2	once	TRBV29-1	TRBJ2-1	CSVEVSGTSIGLEQFF	TGCAGCGTTGAAGTATCCGGGACTAGCATCGGCCTCGAGCAGTTCTTC
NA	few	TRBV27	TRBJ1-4	CASKGDGGEKLFF	TGTGCCAGCAAGGGGGATGGTGGTGAAAAACTGTTTTTT
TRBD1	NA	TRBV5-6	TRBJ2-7	CASSGRGQGPYGEQYF	TGTGCCAGCAGCGGGAGGGGACAGGGGCCGTATGGTGAGCAGTACTTC
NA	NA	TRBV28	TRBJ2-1	CASSPRQSMPRPRNEQFF	TGTGCCAGCAGTCCTAGGCAGTCCATGCCGCGCCCACGGAATGAGCAGTTCTTC
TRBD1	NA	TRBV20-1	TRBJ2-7	CSAPGQSSYEQYF	TGCAGTGCTCCGGGACAGAGCTCCTACGAGCAGTACTTC
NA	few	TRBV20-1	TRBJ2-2	CSATGTGELFF	TGCAGTGCAACAGGGACCGGGGAGCTGTTTTTT
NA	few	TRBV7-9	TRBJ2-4	CASSLDGGLKNIQYF	TGTGCCAGCAGCTTAGACGGGGGCCTCAAAAACATTCAGTACTTC